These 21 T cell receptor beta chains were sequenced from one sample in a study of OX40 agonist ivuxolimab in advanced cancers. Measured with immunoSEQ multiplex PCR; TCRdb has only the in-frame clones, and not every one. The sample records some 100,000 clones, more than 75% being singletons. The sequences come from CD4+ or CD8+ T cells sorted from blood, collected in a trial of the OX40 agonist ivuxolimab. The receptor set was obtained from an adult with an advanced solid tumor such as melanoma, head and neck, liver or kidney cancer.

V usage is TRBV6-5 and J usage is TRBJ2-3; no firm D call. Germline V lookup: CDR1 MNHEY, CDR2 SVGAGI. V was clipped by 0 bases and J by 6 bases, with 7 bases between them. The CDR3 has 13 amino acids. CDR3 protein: CASSYSYGDTQYF. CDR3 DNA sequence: TGTGCCAGCAGTTACTCGTATGGGGATACGCAGTATTTT.

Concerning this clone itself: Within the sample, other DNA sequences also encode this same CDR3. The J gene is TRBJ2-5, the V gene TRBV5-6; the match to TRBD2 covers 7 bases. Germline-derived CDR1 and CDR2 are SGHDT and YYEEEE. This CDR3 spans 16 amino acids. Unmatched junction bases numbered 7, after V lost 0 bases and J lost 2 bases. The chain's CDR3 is CASSLGPSGSQETQYF. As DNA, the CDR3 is TGTGCCAGCAGCTTGGGGCCTAGCGGAAGTCAAGAGACCCAGTACTTC.

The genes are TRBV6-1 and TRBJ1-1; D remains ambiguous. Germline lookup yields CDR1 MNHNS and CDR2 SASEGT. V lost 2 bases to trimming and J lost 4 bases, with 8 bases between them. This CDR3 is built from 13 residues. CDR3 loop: CASSERPSTEAFF. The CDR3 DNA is TGTGCCAGCAGTGAACGGCCTAGCACTGAAGCTTTCTTT.

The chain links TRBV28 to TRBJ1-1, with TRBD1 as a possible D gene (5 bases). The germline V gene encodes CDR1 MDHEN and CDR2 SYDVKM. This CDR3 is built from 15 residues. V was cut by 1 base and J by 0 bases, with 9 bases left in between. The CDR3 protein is CASSLFRGLNTEAFF. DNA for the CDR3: TGTGCCAGCAGTTTATTTCGGGGGTTGAACACTGAAGCTTTCTTT. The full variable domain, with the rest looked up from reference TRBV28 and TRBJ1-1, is DVKVTQSSRYLVKRTGEKVFLECVQDMDHENMFWYRQDPGLGLRLIYFSYDVKMKEKGDIPEGYSVSREKKERFSLILESASTNQTSMYLCASSLFRGLNTEAFFGQGTRLTVV.

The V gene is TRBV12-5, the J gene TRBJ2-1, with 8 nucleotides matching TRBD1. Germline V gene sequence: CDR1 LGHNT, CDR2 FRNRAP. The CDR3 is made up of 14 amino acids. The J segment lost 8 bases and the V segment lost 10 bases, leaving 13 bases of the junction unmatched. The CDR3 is CAIRTGLARYEQFF. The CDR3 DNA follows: TGTGCTATTAGGACAGGGCTAGCTCGGTATGAGCAGTTCTTC.

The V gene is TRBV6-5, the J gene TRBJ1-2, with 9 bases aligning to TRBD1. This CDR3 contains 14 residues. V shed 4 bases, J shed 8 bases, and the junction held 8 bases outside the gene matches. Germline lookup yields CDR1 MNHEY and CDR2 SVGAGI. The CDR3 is CASSSAGTGYGYTF. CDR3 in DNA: TGTGCCAGCAGTTCAGCCGGGACAGGGTACGGCTACACCTTC.

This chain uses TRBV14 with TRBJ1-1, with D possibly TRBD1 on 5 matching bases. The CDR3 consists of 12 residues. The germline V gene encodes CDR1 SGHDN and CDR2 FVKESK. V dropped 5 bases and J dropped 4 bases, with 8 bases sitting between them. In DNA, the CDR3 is TGTGCCAGCAGCTCAGGGTCCACTGAAGCTTTCTTT. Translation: CASSSGSTEAFF.

The CDR3 reads CASSTTRQGSTDTQYF. DNA of the CDR3: TGTGCCAGTAGTACTACTCGACAGGGGAGCACAGATACGCAGTATTTT. V is TRBV19 and J is TRBJ2-3; TRBD1 aligns across 8 bases. Germline CDR1 reads LNHDA; CDR2 reads SQIVND (reference sequence). Trimming took 4 bases from V and 0 from J; bases not matched to a gene: 6. The CDR3 consists of 16 residues.

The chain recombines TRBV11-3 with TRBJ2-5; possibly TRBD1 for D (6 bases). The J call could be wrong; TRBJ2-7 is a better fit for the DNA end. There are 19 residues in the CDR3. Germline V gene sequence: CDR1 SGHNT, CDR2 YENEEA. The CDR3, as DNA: TGTGCCAGCAGCTTAGGCCGGCAGGGGAACTTATATGGATGGTACGAGCAGTACTTC. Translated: CASSLGRQGNLYGWYEQYF.

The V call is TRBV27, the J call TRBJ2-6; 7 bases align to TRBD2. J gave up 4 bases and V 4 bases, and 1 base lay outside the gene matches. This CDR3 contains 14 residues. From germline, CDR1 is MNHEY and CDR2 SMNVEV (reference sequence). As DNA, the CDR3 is TGTGCCAGCAGTTCGCGGGGGGGGGCCAACGTCCTGACTTTC. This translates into CASSSRGGANVLTF.

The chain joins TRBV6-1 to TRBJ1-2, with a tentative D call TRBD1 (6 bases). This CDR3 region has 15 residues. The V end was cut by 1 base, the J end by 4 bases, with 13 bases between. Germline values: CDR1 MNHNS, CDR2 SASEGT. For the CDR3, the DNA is TGTGCCAGCAGTGAAGTGGCAGGGGCCTCCTATGGCTACACCTTC. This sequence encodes CASSEVAGASYGYTF.

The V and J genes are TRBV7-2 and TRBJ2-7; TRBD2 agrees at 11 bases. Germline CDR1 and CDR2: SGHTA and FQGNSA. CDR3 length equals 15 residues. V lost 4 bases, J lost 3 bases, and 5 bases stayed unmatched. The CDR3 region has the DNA TGTGCCAGCAGCTCCCTAGCGGGAGGAGGCTACGAGCAGTACTTC. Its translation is CASSSLAGGGYEQYF.

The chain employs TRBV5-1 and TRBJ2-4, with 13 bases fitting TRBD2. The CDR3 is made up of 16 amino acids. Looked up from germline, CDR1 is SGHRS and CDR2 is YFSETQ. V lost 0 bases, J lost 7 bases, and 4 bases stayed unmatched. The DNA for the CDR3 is TGCGCCAGCAGCTTGGAAGGACTAGCGGGAGTGAACATTCAGTACTTC. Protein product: CASSLEGLAGVNIQYF. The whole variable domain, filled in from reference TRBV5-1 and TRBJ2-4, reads KAGVTQTPRYLIKTRGQQVTLSCSPISGHRSVSWYQQTPGQGLQFLFEYFSETQRNKGNFPGRFSGRQFSNSRSEMNVSTLELGDSALYLCASSLEGLAGVNIQYFGAGTRLSVL.

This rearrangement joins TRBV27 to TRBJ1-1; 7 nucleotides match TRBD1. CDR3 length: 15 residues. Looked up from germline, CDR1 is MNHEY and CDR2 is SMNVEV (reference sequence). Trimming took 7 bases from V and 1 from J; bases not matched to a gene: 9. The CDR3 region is CASTAPTGTNTEAFF. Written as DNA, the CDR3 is TGTGCCAGCACCGCCCCGACAGGGACGAACACTGAAGCTTTCTTT.

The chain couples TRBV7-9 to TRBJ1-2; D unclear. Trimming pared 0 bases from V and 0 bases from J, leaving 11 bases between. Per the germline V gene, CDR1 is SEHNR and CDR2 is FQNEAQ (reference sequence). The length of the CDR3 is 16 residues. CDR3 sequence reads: CASSLALGGTNYGYTF. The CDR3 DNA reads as TGTGCCAGCAGCTTAGCGCTAGGTGGAACTAACTATGGCTACACCTTC. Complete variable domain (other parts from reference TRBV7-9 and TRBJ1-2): DTGVSQNPRHKITKRGQNVTFRCDPISEHNRLYWYRQTLGQGPEFLTYFQNEAQLEKSRLLSDRFSAERPKGSFSTLEIQRTEQGDSAMYLCASSLALGGTNYGYTFGSGTRLTVV.

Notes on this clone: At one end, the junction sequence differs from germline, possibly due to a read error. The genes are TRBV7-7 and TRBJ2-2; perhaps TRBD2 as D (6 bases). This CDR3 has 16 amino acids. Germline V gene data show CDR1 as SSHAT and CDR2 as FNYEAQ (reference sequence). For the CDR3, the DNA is TGTGCTAGCAGCTTAGCGAGTTCGGGGGAGACCGGGGAGCTGTTTTTT. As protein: CASSLASSGETGELFF.

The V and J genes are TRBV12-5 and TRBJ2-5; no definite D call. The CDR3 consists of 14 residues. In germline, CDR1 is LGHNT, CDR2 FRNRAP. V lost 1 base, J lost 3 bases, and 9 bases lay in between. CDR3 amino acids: CASGLARAEETQYF. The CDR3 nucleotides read TGTGCTAGTGGTTTGGCACGGGCAGAAGAGACCCAGTACTTC.

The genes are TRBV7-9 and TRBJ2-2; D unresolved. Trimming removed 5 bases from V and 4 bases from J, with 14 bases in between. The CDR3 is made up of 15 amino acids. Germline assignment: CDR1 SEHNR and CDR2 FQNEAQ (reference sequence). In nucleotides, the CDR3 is TGTGCCAGCAGCCAAGCAGGAGTAACCACCGGGGAGCTGTTTTTT. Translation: CASSQAGVTTGELFF.

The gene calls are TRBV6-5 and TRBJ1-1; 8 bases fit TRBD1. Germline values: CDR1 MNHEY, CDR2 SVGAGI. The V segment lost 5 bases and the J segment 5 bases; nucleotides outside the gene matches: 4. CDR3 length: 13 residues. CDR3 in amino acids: CASSMTGETEAFF. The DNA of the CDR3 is TGTGCCAGCAGTATGACAGGGGAAACTGAAGCTTTCTTT.

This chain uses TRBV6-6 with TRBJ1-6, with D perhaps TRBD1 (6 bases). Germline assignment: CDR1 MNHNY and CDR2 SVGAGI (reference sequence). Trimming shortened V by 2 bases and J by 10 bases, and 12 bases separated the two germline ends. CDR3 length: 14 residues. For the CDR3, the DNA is TGTGCCAGCAGTTACCCCAGGGGCGGCTCACCCCTCCACTTT. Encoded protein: CASSYPRGGSPLHF.

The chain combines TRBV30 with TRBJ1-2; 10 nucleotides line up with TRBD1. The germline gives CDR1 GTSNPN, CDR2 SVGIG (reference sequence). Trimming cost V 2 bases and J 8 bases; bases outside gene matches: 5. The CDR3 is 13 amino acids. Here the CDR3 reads CAWSRGTGEGYTF. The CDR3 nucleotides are TGTGCCTGGAGTCGCGGGACAGGGGAAGGCTACACCTTC.